This T cell receptor beta chain is drawn from a study of cytomegalovirus exposure and HLA in healthy donors. The overall study: An early data release held 80 million or so unique TCRs from HLA-typed donors. Researchers found that approximately 80% of about 400 genotyped donors fell within the Caucasian-associated ancestry cluster.

Whole-study results and caveats: Many donors shared some public TCRs, even though most TCR sequences were rare. TCR beta V- and J-gene trimming, according to a later analysis, was linked to a missense DCLRE1C variant.

A word on this clone: The antigen is not known. The junction and the germline gene differ at one end; a read error may be behind it.

The CDR3 runs to 17 residues. From germline, CDR1 is SEHNR and CDR2 FQNEAQ (reference sequence). Both 60 Vbeta primers and 13 Jbeta primers went into the PCR. Data came from immunoSEQ multiplex PCR; TCRdb stores just in-frame clones and leaves some out. The sample contains 150,000 or so clones, roughly 73% of which appear only once. This clonotype was obtained from a man between 18 and 29 years old in good health and CMV-seropositive. This chain links TRBV7-9 with TRBJ2-2, with D unclear. Sequencing was carried out using PBMCs. CDR3 sequence reads: CSSSLVRLRWASGELFF. CDR3 nucleotides: TGTTCCAGCAGCTTAGTTCGGCTACGGTGGGCCAGCGGGGAGCTGTTTTTT.